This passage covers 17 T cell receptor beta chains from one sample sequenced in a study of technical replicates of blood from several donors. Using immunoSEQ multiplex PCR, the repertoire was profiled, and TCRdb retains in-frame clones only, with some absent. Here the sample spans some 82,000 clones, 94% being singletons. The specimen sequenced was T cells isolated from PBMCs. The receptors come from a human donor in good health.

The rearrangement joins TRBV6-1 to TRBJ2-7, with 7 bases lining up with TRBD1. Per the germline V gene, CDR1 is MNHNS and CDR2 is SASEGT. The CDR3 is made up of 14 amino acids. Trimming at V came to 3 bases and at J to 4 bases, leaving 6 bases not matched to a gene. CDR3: CASSETGIGYEQYF. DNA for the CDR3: TGTGCCAGCAGTGAGACAGGGATTGGTTACGAGCAGTACTTC.

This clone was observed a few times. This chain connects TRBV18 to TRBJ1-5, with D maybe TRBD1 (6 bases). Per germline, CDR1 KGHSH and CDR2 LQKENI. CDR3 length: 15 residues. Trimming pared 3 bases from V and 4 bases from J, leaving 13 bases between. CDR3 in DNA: TGTGCCAGCTCACCCGGGGGGCGAGGGAATCAGCCCCAGCATTTT. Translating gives CASSPGGRGNQPQHF.

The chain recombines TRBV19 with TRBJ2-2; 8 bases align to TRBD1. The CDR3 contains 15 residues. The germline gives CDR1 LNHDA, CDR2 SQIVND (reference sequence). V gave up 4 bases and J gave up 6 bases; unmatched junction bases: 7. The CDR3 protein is CASSTRGQGSGELFF. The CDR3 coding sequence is TGTGCCAGTAGTACAAGAGGACAGGGTTCCGGGGAGCTGTTTTTT.

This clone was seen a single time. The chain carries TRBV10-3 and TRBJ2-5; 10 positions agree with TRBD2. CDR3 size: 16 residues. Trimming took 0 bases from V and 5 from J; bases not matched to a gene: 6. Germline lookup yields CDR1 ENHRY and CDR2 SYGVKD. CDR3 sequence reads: CAISESPSGSGETQYF. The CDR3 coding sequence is TGTGCCATCAGTGAGTCGCCTAGCGGGAGTGGCGAGACCCAGTACTTC.

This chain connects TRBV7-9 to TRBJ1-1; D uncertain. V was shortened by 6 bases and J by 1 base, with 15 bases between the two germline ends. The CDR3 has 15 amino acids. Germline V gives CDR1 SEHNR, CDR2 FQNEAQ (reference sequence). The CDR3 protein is CASRMVGGSNTEAFF. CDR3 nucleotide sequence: TGTGCCAGCAGAATGGTAGGAGGTTCGAACACTGAAGCTTTCTTT.

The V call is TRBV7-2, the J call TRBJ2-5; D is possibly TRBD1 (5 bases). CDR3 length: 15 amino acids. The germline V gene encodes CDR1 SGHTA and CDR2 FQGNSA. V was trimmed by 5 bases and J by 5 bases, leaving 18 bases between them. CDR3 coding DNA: TGTGCCAGCAGCCCGGCGGCAGGGTTATGGGAGACCCAGTACTTC. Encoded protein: CASSPAAGLWETQYF.

The chain's CDR3 is CASSQDWAGQAYEQYF. The DNA for the CDR3 is TGTGCCAGCAGCCAAGATTGGGCGGGGCAAGCCTACGAGCAGTACTTC. The V call is TRBV4-2, the J call TRBJ2-7; maybe TRBD2 (6 bases). Germline V gene lookup returns CDR1 LGHNA and CDR2 YNFKEQ. The V end lost 0 bases, the J end lost 2 bases, and 14 bases lay between the germline ends. The CDR3 totals 16 residues.

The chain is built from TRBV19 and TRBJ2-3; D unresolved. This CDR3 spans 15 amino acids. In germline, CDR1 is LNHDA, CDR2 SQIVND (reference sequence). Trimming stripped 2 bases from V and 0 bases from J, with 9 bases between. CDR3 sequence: CASSITDQSTDTQYF. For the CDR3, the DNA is TGTGCCAGTAGTATAACAGACCAGAGCACAGATACGCAGTATTTT.

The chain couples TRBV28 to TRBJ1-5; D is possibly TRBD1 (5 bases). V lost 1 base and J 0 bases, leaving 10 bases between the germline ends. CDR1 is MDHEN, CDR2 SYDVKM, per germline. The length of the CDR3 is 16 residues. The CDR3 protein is CASSLSGGYSNQPQHF. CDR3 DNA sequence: TGTGCCAGCAGTTTATCCGGGGGATATAGCAATCAGCCCCAGCATTTT. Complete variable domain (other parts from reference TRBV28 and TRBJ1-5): DVKVTQSSRYLVKRTGEKVFLECVQDMDHENMFWYRQDPGLGLRLIYFSYDVKMKEKGDIPEGYSVSREKKERFSLILESASTNQTSMYLCASSLSGGYSNQPQHFGDGTRLSIL.

CDR3 DNA: TGTGCCAGCAGACCCTTCCACCCAGCTAACTATGGCTACACCTTC. Translating it yields CASRPFHPANYGYTF. The chain couples TRBV21-1 to TRBJ1-2; the D call in the table, TRBD1, was not verified against the DNA. TRBV21-1 corresponds to a pseudogene. There are 15 residues in the CDR3.

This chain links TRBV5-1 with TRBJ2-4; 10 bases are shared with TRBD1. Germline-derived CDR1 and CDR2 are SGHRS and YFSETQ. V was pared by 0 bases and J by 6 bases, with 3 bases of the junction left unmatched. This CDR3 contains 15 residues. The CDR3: CASSLGGDRGNIQYF. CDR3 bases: TGCGCCAGCAGCTTGGGGGGGGACAGGGGAAACATTCAGTACTTC.

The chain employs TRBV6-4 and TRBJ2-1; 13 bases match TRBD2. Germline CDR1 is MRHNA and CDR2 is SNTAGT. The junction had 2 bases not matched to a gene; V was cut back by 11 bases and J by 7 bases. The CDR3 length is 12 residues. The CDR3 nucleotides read TGTGCCGGGACTAGCGGGATAAATGAGCAGTTCTTC. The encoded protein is CAGTSGINEQFF.

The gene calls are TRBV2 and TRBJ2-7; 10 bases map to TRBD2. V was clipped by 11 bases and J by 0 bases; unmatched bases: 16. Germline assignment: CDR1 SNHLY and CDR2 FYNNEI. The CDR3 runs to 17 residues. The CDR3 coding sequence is TGTGCCTCCTTAGGACTAGCGGAACCGTTTTACTCCTACGAGCAGTACTTC. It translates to CASLGLAEPFYSYEQYF. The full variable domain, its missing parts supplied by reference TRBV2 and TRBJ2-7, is EPEVTQTPSHQVTQMGQEVILRCVPISNHLYFYWYRQILGQKVEFLVSFYNNEISEKSEIFDDQFSVERPDGSNFTLKIRSTKLEDSAMYFCASLGLAEPFYSYEQYFGPGTRLTVT.

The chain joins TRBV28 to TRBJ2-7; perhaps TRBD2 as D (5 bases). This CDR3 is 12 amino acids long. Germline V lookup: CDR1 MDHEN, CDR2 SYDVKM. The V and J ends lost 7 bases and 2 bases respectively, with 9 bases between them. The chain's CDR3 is CASISGPYEQYF. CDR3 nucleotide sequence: TGTGCCAGCATCAGCGGACCCTACGAGCAGTACTTC. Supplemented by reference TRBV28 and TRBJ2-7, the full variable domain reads DVKVTQSSRYLVKRTGEKVFLECVQDMDHENMFWYRQDPGLGLRLIYFSYDVKMKEKGDIPEGYSVSREKKERFSLILESASTNQTSMYLCASISGPYEQYFGPGTRLTVT.

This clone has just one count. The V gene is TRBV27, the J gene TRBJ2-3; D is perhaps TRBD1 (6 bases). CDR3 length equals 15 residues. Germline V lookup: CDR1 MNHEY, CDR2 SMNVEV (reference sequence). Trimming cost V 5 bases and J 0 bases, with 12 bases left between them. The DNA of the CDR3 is TGTGCCAGCAGTCCGGACAGAGCTAGCACAGATACGCAGTATTTT. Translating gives CASSPDRASTDTQYF.

CDR3 protein: CASSQDITVYQPQHF. CDR3 nucleotide sequence: TGCGCCAGCAGCCAAGATATTACAGTATATCAGCCCCAGCATTTT. The chain couples TRBV4-1 to TRBJ1-5; D not resolved. Trimming took off 0 bases at V and 5 bases at J, with 11 bases between the two ends. There are 15 residues in the CDR3. CDR1 and CDR2 from the germline V gene are MGHRA and YSYEKL.

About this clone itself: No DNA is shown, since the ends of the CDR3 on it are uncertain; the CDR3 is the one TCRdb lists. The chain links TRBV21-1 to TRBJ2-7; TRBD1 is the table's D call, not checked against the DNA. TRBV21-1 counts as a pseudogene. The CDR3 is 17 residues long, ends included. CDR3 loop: CASSIRVGQGIDAEQYF.